Given below is one T cell receptor (beta chain) in context. TCRdb's copy holds only in-frame clones and misses some; the assay was immunoSEQ multiplex PCR. This sample has 60,000 to 85,000 clones, with about 89% found just once. The data derive from a study of OX40 agonist ivuxolimab in advanced cancers. On the study more broadly: The study gave patients intravenous ivuxolimab at 0.01 to 10 mg/kg every 2 weeks.

Germline CDR1 reads KGHSH; CDR2 reads LQKENI. V was pared by 1 base and J by 1 base, with 4 bases between. This CDR3 contains 13 residues. The chain couples TRBV18 to TRBJ2-5, with D uncertain. Here the sequenced sample was CD4+ or CD8+ T cells sorted from blood, taken in a trial of the OX40 agonist ivuxolimab. This sequence was found in an adult with an advanced solid tumor such as melanoma, head and neck, liver or kidney cancer. The CDR3 region has the DNA TGTGCCAGCTCACCACGGGTCCAAGAGACCCAGTACTTC. Translation: CASSPRVQETQYF.